Presented here are 7 T cell receptor beta chains from one specimen sequenced in a study of vaccination and CD4 T cells after COVID-19 (dated by TCRdb to between 2021 and 2023). Preparation of the library involved PCR. Reads for this sample came from an Illumina iSeq 100. DNA from cultured CD4+ T cells underwent TCR sequencing with the Oncomine TCR Beta short-read assay at the Johns Hopkins FTIC core. TCRdb reworked the public reads: Q25 trimming with fastp, MiXCR clone assembly, productive beta chains retained. One record per CDR3 amino acid sequence lists the most common genes and DNA. The sample data list some 9,300 distinct CDR3 sequences, and 45% of these were observed just once. The ten largest clones add up to 12% of the sample. These receptors' targets are unknown. Read against the paper, the sample's treatment or condition label means: approximately 11-day PBMC culture with coronavirus spike peptide pools or control peptides (ViraFEST assay).

What was sequenced was CD4+ T cells from blood, cultured in vitro. The receptors were gathered from a human donor who had recovered from COVID-19.

The V call is TRBV6-2 or TRBV6-3, the J call TRBJ2-7, with D perhaps matching TRBD2 (6 bases). The CDR3 length is 16 residues. The germline V and J ends were trimmed by 0 bases and 2 bases, with 14 bases remaining between them. Germline CDR1 and CDR2: MNHEY and SVGEGT. CDR3 nucleotides: TGTGCCAGCAGTTACTCGAGGGCGGGGCCACCCTACGAGCAGTACTTC. Translation: CASSYSRAGPPYEQYF.

The V gene is TRBV7-8, the J gene TRBJ2-5; D ambiguous. The CDR3 is 15 residues long. Germline CDR1 reads SGHVS; CDR2 reads FQNEAQ. V lost 0 bases and J lost 7, with 15 bases in between. The DNA of the CDR3 is TGTGCCAGCAGCTTAGCCGAGTCGGTTTTGAGGACCCAGTACTTC. Translation: CASSLAESVLRTQYF. Full variable domain (outside the CDR3, taken from reference TRBV7-8 and TRBJ2-5): GAGVSQSPRYKVAKRGQDVALRCDPISGHVSLFWYQQALGQGPEFLTYFQNEAQLDKSGLPSDRFFAERPEGSVSTLKIQRTQQEDSAVYLCASSLAESVLRTQYFGPGTRLLVL.

The chain couples TRBV12-3 or TRBV12-4 to TRBJ1-2, with D hard to call. Trimming took off 3 bases at V and 6 bases at J, with 8 bases between the two ends. The CDR3 loop spans 12 amino acids. The CDR3 is CASSLSGNGYTF. CDR3 nucleotide sequence: TGTGCCAGCAGTTTGTCGGGGAATGGCTACACCTTC.

This clonotype has a handful of counts. J is TRBJ1-4 and V is TRBV20-1; possible D gene TRBD1, 5 bases. Germline V gene data show CDR1 as DFQATT and CDR2 as SNEGSKA (reference sequence). The ends were cut back, 1 base at V and 10 bases at J, with 10 bases in the middle. The CDR3 is 12 residues long. The CDR3 spells CSARGGPGKLFF. DNA for the CDR3: TGCAGTGCTAGAGGGGGCCCCGGAAAACTGTTTTTT.

The chain employs TRBV24-1 and TRBJ1-5, with D possibly being TRBD1 (6 bases). Germline V gene lookup returns CDR1 KGHDR and CDR2 SFDVKD. The ends were cut back, 5 bases at V and 5 bases at J, with 21 bases in the middle. The CDR3 has 17 residues. CDR3 sequence (DNA): TGTGCCACCAGTGGGAGTGGGACACCGGGAGGTCATCAGCCCCAGCATTTT. This translates into CATSGSGTPGGHQPQHF.

V and J are TRBV6-1 and TRBJ2-1; 8 nucleotides line up with TRBD1. From germline, CDR1 is MNHNS and CDR2 SASEGT. The trim removed 7 bases at V and 0 bases at J, leaving 5 bases unmatched. The CDR3 has 15 residues. CDR3 in DNA: TGTGCCAGCACCTTGACAGGGGTCTCCTACAATGAGCAGTTCTTC. Its protein is CASTLTGVSYNEQFF.

The chain links TRBV19 to TRBJ2-7, with D tentatively TRBD1 or TRBD2 (6 bases each). The germline V gene has CDR1 LNHDA and CDR2 SQIVND (reference sequence). The CDR3 runs to 14 residues. Trimming removed 4 bases from V and 4 bases from J, with 14 bases in between. The CDR3 reads CASSTPGGGYEQYF. The CDR3 DNA is TGTGCCAGTAGTACCCCCGGGGGCGGTTACGAGCAGTACTTC.